This entry features one T cell receptor beta chain sequence. To make TCR beta libraries, researchers used iRepertoire HTBI primers and Arm-PCR of CDR3 regions. A single record per CDR3 protein comes from TCRdb applying MiXCR to the multiplex PCR reads. The table lists 400,000 to 500,000 distinct CDR3 sequences, under 25% of them singletons. This entry belongs to a study of regulatory T cells in long-lasting Graves disease. As to time point: persistent/refractory GD, antithyroid drugs over 5 years with positive TRAb. Following extraction of RNA from PBMCs, that RNA was used to make the TCR library. Diagnoses of Graves' disease were made by American Thyroid Association guidelines. The specimen was peripheral blood mononuclear cells (PBMCs), collected when the disease was refractory, from a patient treated with antithyroid drugs. This sequence originates from a female donor with Graves disease.

In DNA, the CDR3 is TGTGCCAGCAGCTTATTACTAGCGGGAGGGAACGAGCAGTACTTC. This sequence encodes CASSLLLAGGNEQYF. The rearrangement joins TRBV7-2 to TRBJ2-5; the match to TRBD2 covers 13 bases. Near its end, the DNA agrees better with TRBJ2-7, so the J call may be wrong. This CDR3 contains 15 residues. The germline gives CDR1 SGHTA, CDR2 FQGNSA.